These T cell receptor beta chains were read from a single sample in a study of blood T cell repertoires in COVID-19. The protocol was immunoSEQ multiplex PCR, while the TCRdb copy is restricted to in-frame clones and leaves out a portion. The sample records under 150,000 clones, approximately 85% being singletons. The material sequenced was peripheral blood. The receptors were gathered from an older woman with COVID-19, enrolled during active disease. CDR3s leave out the opening cysteine and the closing phenylalanine or tryptophan.

J gene	V gene	CDR3 protein
TRBJ1-2	TRBV7-9	ASSLETSANYGYT
TRBJ1-4	TRBV2	ASSNRDGNEKLF
TRBJ2-3	TRBV5-4	ASSPPGLGTLSTQY
TRBJ1-4	TRBV3-1/TRBV3-2	ASSQDVEGTGGKLF
TRBJ2-3	TRBV7-9	ASSPRDYTDTQY
TRBJ1-1	TRBV28	ASSHPSGKDTEAF
TRBJ1-6	TRBV5-1	ASSWGTGNSPLH
TRBJ2-3	TRBV9	ASSAPLGLAGGPHASTDTQY
TRBJ2-2	TRBV7-2	ASSLYANTGELF
TRBJ2-3	TRBV9	ASSVSFTDTQY
TRBJ1-2	TRBV10-3	AITRQGYGYT
TRBJ1-4	TRBV9	ASSSGWTGGFEKLF
TRBJ1-5	TRBV6-4	ASTLAGNQPQH
TRBJ2-5	TRBV30	AWTGGETQY
TRBJ2-7	TRBV6-6	ASSGLPGLAVNEQY
TRBJ1-1	TRBV20-1	SASGQQGVAEAF
TRBJ2-7	TRBV2	ASSEEGVPSYEQY
TRBJ2-1	TRBV30	AWSLGRGGNEQF
TRBJ1-6	TRBV2	AGSPQTGVGSPLH
TRBJ2-7	TRBV4-3	ASSQDSRVAVSYEQY
TRBJ2-2	TRBV4-2	ASSLLAGDTGELF
TRBJ1-1	TRBV4-3	ASSQDAQGNTEAF
TRBJ2-5	TRBV2	ASSEGTRVGAETQY
TRBJ2-1	TRBV6-1	ASSEERRGWDNEQF
TRBJ2-5	TRBV3-1/TRBV3-2	ASSLAGAPKETQY
TRBJ1-1	TRBV2	ASSQLRVDTEAF
TRBJ1-1	TRBV11-2	ASSLERGAGTEAF
TRBJ1-2	TRBV27	ASPPGTAYGYT
TRBJ2-7	TRBV4-2	ASSQVGTGPYEQY
TRBJ2-2	TRBV25-1	ASSDPAGGSGELF
TRBJ2-2	TRBV4-3	ASSQQGTGELF
TRBJ1-1	TRBV7-9	ASSWPGQGRTEAF
TRBJ1-1	TRBV18	ASSPGGMNTEAF
TRBJ1-5	TRBV19	ASSIDLGGQRYLIKPQH
TRBJ1-4	TRBV9	ASSVDHGAGGEKLF
TRBJ2-5	TRBV6-2/TRBV6-3	ASSYSWDRGGVQETQY
TRBJ1-2	TRBV19	ASRIQGHYGYT
TRBJ1-5	TRBV2	ASSESFSNQPQH
TRBJ2-3	TRBV7-3	ASSSQGTDTQY
TRBJ2-5	TRBV7-2	ASSLATGGWETQY
TRBJ1-5	TRBV2	ASTDRAPNQPQH
TRBJ2-3	TRBV14	ASSPARFTDTQY
TRBJ2-1	TRBV6-5	ASSYFDEQF
TRBJ1-6	TRBV19	ASRVEASSYNSPLH
TRBJ2-1	TRBV7-6	ASSPMGLAGNEQF
TRBJ1-2	TRBV5-4	ASSLAWGHRGDYGYT
TRBJ1-2	TRBV19	ASSIAQGNYGYT
TRBJ1-2	TRBV3-1/TRBV3-2	ASSSQGGWGGYT
TRBJ1-2	TRBV4-1	ASSQANRGGYT
TRBJ2-7	TRBV2	ATTGGSYEQY
TRBJ1-1	TRBV7-3	ASSSTGFRVNTEAF